A single sample is the source of the 22 T cell receptor beta chains below, sequenced in a study of T cells in Graves' hyperthyroidism and ophthalmopathy. TCR beta CDR3 regions were amplified from RNA transcripts. Researchers ran a first-round RT-PCR on the TCR CDR3 using the HTBI primer set. TCRdb used MiXCR to reprocess the multiplex PCR reads, holding one entry per CDR3 protein. Among almost 600,000 distinct CDR3 sequences listed, roughly 13% were seen once. The sample taken for sequencing was blood. The receptors here all came from a woman in her thirties with Graves' hyperthyroidism that later progressed to Graves' ophthalmopathy.

The CDR3 loop reads CASSSLRAGVSKGYEQYF. CDR3 in DNA: TGTGCCAGCAGTTCCCTAAGAGCGGGAGTATCAAAGGGCTACGAGCAGTACTTC. The chain is built from TRBV27 and TRBJ2-7; 8 bases are shared with TRBD2. Germline V gives CDR1 MNHEY, CDR2 SMNVEV (reference sequence). CDR3 size: 18 residues. Trimming at V came to 4 bases and at J to 3 bases, leaving 17 bases not matched to a gene.

The CDR3 here is CSATPGTGDGYEQYF. Written as DNA, the CDR3 is TGCAGTGCTACCCCCGGGACAGGGGACGGCTACGAGCAGTACTTC. The rearrangement links TRBV20-1 to TRBJ2-7; TRBD1 aligns across 10 bases. Germline assignment: CDR1 DFQATT and CDR2 SNEGSKA (reference sequence). V lost 4 bases to trimming and J lost 3 bases; unmatched junction nucleotides: 9. The length of the CDR3 is 15 residues.

Of note for this clonotype: A far larger clone is a single base away, which makes a read error likely. The J gene is TRBJ2-1, the V gene TRBV7-9; D remains unclear. Germline V gives CDR1 SEHNR, CDR2 FQNEAQ (reference sequence). V was pared by 5 bases and J by 10 bases, with 9 bases between. The CDR3 loop spans 11 amino acids. CDR3 DNA: TGTGCCAGCAGCCCCGGTACGGAGCAGTTCTTC. Encoded protein: CASSPGTEQFF. Complete variable domain (other parts from reference TRBV7-9 and TRBJ2-1): DTGVSQNPRHKITKRGQNVTFRCDPISEHNRLYWYRQTLGQGPEFLTYFQNEAQLEKSRLLSDRFSAERPKGSFSTLEIQRTEQGDSAMYLCASSPGTEQFFGPGTRLTVL.

As concerns this clonotype: A much larger clone sits a single nucleotide away, making a read error possible. The chain uses TRBV7-2 and TRBJ2-7; unclear D gene. Germline V CDR1 and CDR2: SGHTA, FQGNSA. The length of the CDR3 is 15 residues. The CDR3 loop reads CASSLAFGEHYGQYF. CDR3 bases: TGTGCCAGCAGCTTAGCGTTCGGCGAACACTACGGGCAGTACTTC.

This clonotype was found many times. The gene calls are TRBV30 and TRBJ2-3; 12 positions match TRBD2. This CDR3 has 15 residues. Germline V lookup: CDR1 GTSNPN, CDR2 SVGIG (reference sequence). Trimming cost V 4 bases and J 4 bases; bases outside gene matches: 6. CDR3 residues: CAWTPGLAGSDTQYF. CDR3 coding DNA: TGTGCCTGGACTCCTGGACTAGCGGGATCAGATACGCAGTATTTT.

This clonotype was detected many times. CDR3 sequence: CASSAMTSQNIQYF. The CDR3 region has the DNA TGCGCCAGCAGCGCTATGACTAGCCAAAACATTCAGTACTTC. V usage is TRBV10-2 and J usage is TRBJ2-4; 7 nucleotides align to TRBD2. With 6 bases clipped from V and 5 bases from J, the junction kept 7 bases outside the gene matches. The germline V gene has CDR1 WSHSY and CDR2 SAAADI. This CDR3 has 14 residues.

Notes on this clonotype: Likely a read error: the CDR3 ends without its conserved phenylalanine or tryptophan. This chain uses TRBV11-3 with TRBJ2-7, with D maybe TRBD2 (6 bases). Per the germline V gene, CDR1 is SGHNT and CDR2 is YENEEA. Trimming removed 4 bases from V and 1 base from J, with 14 bases in between. The CDR3 is 15 residues long. This CDR3 reads CASSSPLEGSYEQYS. The CDR3 DNA sequence: TGTGCCAGCAGCTCCCCCCTGGAGGGATCCTACGAGCAGTACTCC.

The sample holds many counts of this clonotype. V gene TRBV6-2 or TRBV6-3 combines with J gene TRBJ2-7; D may be TRBD2 (6 bases). CDR1 is MNHEY, CDR2 SVGEGT, per germline. This CDR3 is built from 15 residues. V dropped 2 bases and J dropped 3 bases, with 14 bases sitting between them. CDR3 sequence reads: CASSYTRELVYEQYF. In DNA form, the CDR3 reads TGTGCCAGCAGTTACACTCGGGAGCTGGTCTACGAGCAGTACTTC.

This clonotype occurred many times. The rearrangement links TRBV20-1 to TRBJ2-2; no firm D call. V was shortened by 5 bases and J by 6 bases, with 13 bases between the two germline ends. The length of the CDR3 is 13 residues. CDR1 is DFQATT and CDR2 is SNEGSKA in the germline V gene (reference sequence). The CDR3: CSAHNPAPGELFF. The CDR3 DNA reads as TGCAGTGCTCACAACCCGGCGCCCGGGGAGCTGTTTTTT.

The V gene is TRBV6-5, the J gene TRBJ2-7, with 7 positions matching TRBD1. Per germline, CDR1 MNHEY and CDR2 SVGAGI. The junction had 4 bases not matched to a gene; V was cut back by 2 bases and J by 3 bases. The CDR3 extends over 14 amino acids. The CDR3 DNA follows: TGTGCCAGCAGTTACATGGACAGGCACTACGAGCAGTACTTC. It codes for CASSYMDRHYEQYF.

Many counts were recorded for this clonotype. The V and J genes are TRBV30 and TRBJ2-7; D uncertain. Germline CDR1 reads GTSNPN; CDR2 reads SVGIG (reference sequence). V shed 1 base and J shed 2 bases, with 3 bases lying between them. The CDR3 contains 11 residues. CDR3 region: CAWSGTYEQYF. The CDR3 region has the DNA TGTGCCTGGAGTGGGACCTACGAGCAGTACTTC.

This clonotype was observed at least ten times. The rearrangement joins TRBV2 to TRBJ1-2; D gene ambiguous. Germline lookup yields CDR1 SNHLY and CDR2 FYNNEI. Trimming took 3 bases from V and 4 from J, leaving 6 bases between them. The CDR3 has 12 amino acids. The CDR3 spells CASSELSYGYTF. The CDR3 coding sequence is TGTGCCAGCAGTGAGCTTTCCTATGGCTACACCTTC.

The chain uses TRBV5-5 and TRBJ2-7; 11 positions agree with TRBD2. V dropped 0 bases and J dropped 1; count of bases not matched to a gene: 6. The germline V gene encodes CDR1 SGHKS and CDR2 YYEKEE (reference sequence). The CDR3 runs to 17 residues. CDR3 sequence reads: CASSLGPGLAVSYEQYF. The CDR3, as DNA: TGTGCCAGCAGCTTGGGCCCGGGACTAGCGGTGTCCTACGAGCAGTACTTC.

This clonotype appeared many times. This sequence joins TRBV7-8 and TRBJ2-5; 8 bases agree with TRBD1. With 4 bases clipped from V and 6 bases from J, the junction kept 13 bases outside the gene matches. CDR3 length equals 16 residues. The V gene's germline CDR1 is SGHVS and CDR2 FQNEAQ. The CDR3 DNA is TGTGCCAGCAGCTCGACTCGGACAGGGAGTTTGCAGACCCAGTACTTC. As protein: CASSSTRTGSLQTQYF.

This clonotype was picked up many times. The chain carries TRBV11-3 and TRBJ2-1; D remains ambiguous. Deletions cut 3 bases from V and 0 bases from J, with 9 bases between. The CDR3 is made up of 15 amino acids. Germline CDR1 and CDR2: SGHNT and YENEEA. Here the CDR3 reads CASSFGESSYNEQFF. The CDR3 DNA reads TGTGCCAGCAGCTTCGGAGAAAGCTCCTACAATGAGCAGTTCTTC. Supplemented by reference TRBV11-3 and TRBJ2-1, the full variable domain reads EAGVVQSPRYKIIEKKQPVAFWCNPISGHNTLYWYLQNLGQGPELLIRYENEEAVDDSQLPKDRFSAERLKGVDSTLKIQPAELGDSAVYLCASSFGESSYNEQFFGPGTRLTVL.

Points on this clonotype: Sequence at one end of the junction differs from germline and may be a read error. The chain recombines TRBV14 with TRBJ2-7; the D gene could be TRBD1 or TRBD2 (6 bases each). The CDR3 contains 14 residues. Germline CDR1 is SGHDN and CDR2 is FVKESK. The CDR3 protein is CAGSWGRGAYEQYF. The CDR3 nucleotides read TGTGCCGGCAGCTGGGGTAGGGGGGCCTACGAGCAGTACTTC.

This clonotype was observed at least ten times. The chain combines TRBV27 with TRBJ2-5, with 7 positions matching TRBD2. Germline V gene lookup returns CDR1 MNHEY and CDR2 SMNVEV (reference sequence). The length of the CDR3 is 13 residues. V lost 5 bases to trimming and J lost 5 bases; unmatched junction nucleotides: 5. CDR3 residues: CASSGREAETQYF. DNA for the CDR3: TGTGCCAGCAGTGGGAGGGAGGCGGAGACCCAGTACTTC.

This clonotype was recorded many times. The chain employs TRBV3-1 and TRBJ1-1; D is perhaps TRBD1 (5 bases). V was shortened by 4 bases and J by 7 bases, with 19 bases between the two germline ends. The CDR3 is made up of 15 amino acids. CDR1 is LGHDT, CDR2 YNNKEL, per germline (reference sequence). CDR3 in DNA: TGTGCCAGCAGCCCCTTGTGGGGCGGAGGGAATGAAGCTTTCTTT. It yields the protein CASSPLWGGGNEAFF. The whole variable domain, remainder taken from reference TRBV3-1 and TRBJ1-1, is DTAVSQTPKYLVTQMGNDKSIKCEQNLGHDTMYWYKQDSKKFLKIMFSYNNKELIINETVPNRFSPKSPDKAHLNLHINSLELGDSAVYFCASSPLWGGGNEAFFGQGTRLTVV.

This chain joins TRBV19 and TRBJ1-5; D might be TRBD1 (5 bases). Germline CDR1 LNHDA, CDR2 SQIVND (reference sequence). V gave up 3 bases and J gave up 6 bases, with 9 bases separating them. The CDR3 length is 13 residues. The CDR3 loop reads CASSISGLQPQHF. CDR3 DNA: TGTGCCAGTAGTATTTCGGGACTTCAGCCCCAGCATTTT.

The chain couples TRBV6-1 to TRBJ1-2; 7 bases fit TRBD1. The germline V gene has CDR1 MNHNS and CDR2 SASEGT. This CDR3 is built from 14 residues. Germline trimming cut 2 bases from V and 9 bases from J; bases unmatched to any gene: 9. CDR3 sequence (DNA): TGTGCCAGCAGTGAAAAGGGGGACAGTGTGAGCTACACCTTC. Protein: CASSEKGDSVSYTF.

The chain has TRBV7-2 and TRBJ1-1, with D perhaps matching TRBD1 (5 bases). This CDR3 is built from 12 residues. From germline, CDR1 is SGHTA and CDR2 FQGNSA. Trimming shortened V by 6 bases and J by 4 bases, and 9 bases separated the two germline ends. In nucleotides, the CDR3 is TGTGCCAGCAGACAAAGGGGCACTGAAGCTTTCTTT. It yields the protein CASRQRGTEAFF.

Notes on this clonotype: At one end, the junction sequence differs from germline, possibly due to a read error. This chain connects TRBV29-1 to TRBJ1-1, with a tentative D call TRBD1 (6 bases). This CDR3 has 14 amino acids. CDR1 and CDR2 (germline): SQVTM, ANQGSEA. CDR3 region: CSVELQGKGTGAFF. In DNA, the CDR3 is TGCAGCGTTGAATTACAGGGAAAGGGGACTGGAGCTTTCTTT.